This T cell receptor beta chain was captured in a study of T-cell reconstitution after alpha-beta-depleted transplantation in children. Broader study findings: T cells produced anew were the main source of T-cell counts and diversity one year after transplant. It was surviving recipient T cells and thymic progenitors that gave some patients high TCRbeta diversity at day 60. The study reportedly traced alpha-beta T cells about two months after transplant to several hundred expanded graft clones.

Preparation of the TCRbeta library involved a method that used unique molecular identifiers. One entry per CDR3 protein results from TCRdb running MiXCR on the PCR reads. The sample records 700,000 to 950,000 distinct CDR3 sequences, under 20% being singletons. Losses at the gene ends were 4 bases for V and 4 bases for J; bases not matched to a gene: 10. There are 15 residues in the CDR3. Per germline, CDR1 SGHRS and CDR2 YFSETQ. This clonotype turned up a few times. What it recognizes is unknown. The J gene is TRBJ1-2, the V gene TRBV5-1, with 7 positions matching TRBD1. This TCR was sampled from a male patient younger than 18 who had a stem cell transplant for acute lymphoblastic leukemia, so the T cells may come from the graft donor. Source: PBMCs, mostly from graft donor cells, taken 360 days after TCRalphabeta/CD19-depleted stem cell transplant. The CDR3 loop is CASSPTGVSFYGYTF. The CDR3 nucleotides are TGCGCCAGCAGCCCAACAGGGGTCTCTTTCTATGGCTACACCTTC.